This T cell receptor (beta chain) appears in the sequencing data of a study of lymphopenia after photon versus proton radiotherapy (dated by TCRdb to the late 2010s). Regarding the study in general: Photon and proton radiation therapy were compared by the study for their immunological effects in patients with gastrointestinal tumors who developed high-grade lymphopenia. The 15 to 25 patients in the cohort had gastrointestinal tumors, were treated with either photon or proton therapy, and subsequently developed lymphopenia. The goal of the study was to characterize the differences between the two radiation modalities in how they affect the immune system. Study-level results and caveats: Among patients across the cohort who died, overall survival time showed an inverse correlation with a larger post-nadir drop in TCR diversity. The survival association was examined only in patients who died, and the authors described better survival with proton therapy as a possibility, not as a demonstrated result. After the lymphocyte count nadir, photon-treated repertoires showed oligoclonal expansion, especially of CD8+ Temra cells, which drove the drop in diversity. During treatment, patients who received photon therapy lost naive T cells and TCR diversity and gained effector/memory populations, whereas patients who received proton therapy remained relatively stable.

The library came from the immunoSEQ multiplex PCR assay. T cell repertoires were profiled with deep sequencing of rearranged TCR beta loci together with multiparametric flow cytometry. The clones in this table, taken by TCRdb from immuneACCESS, are in-frame only. Not every clone is retained; where verified, under half of the shortfall comes from an unresolved V gene, and the cause of the rest is unknown. In this sample the table shows 89,000 or so clones, 65% to 85% of which occur a single time. Under 1.5% of the sample comes from the top ten. This clone was seen just once. The clone's antigen remains unknown. Base quality data are lacking; no much larger clone is found one base away. Trimming costs V 5 bases and J 4 bases, and their ends lie 18 bases apart. As encoded in the germline V gene, CDR1 is SGHAT while CDR2 is FQNNGV. Counted from cysteine to phenylalanine, this CDR3 has 16 amino acids. Kept here is only the CDR3 DNA, which spans 48 bases and is read in frame from base 1.

The chain is assembled from TRBV11-2 and TRBJ1-5, with a weak D call of TRBD1 (5 bases match). The sequence came from a man aged 60 to 75 with pancreatic cancer. Sequenced here: peripheral blood, sampled from a patient treated with proton-based radiotherapy. The nucleotides read TGTGCCAGCAGCGCTTCCGGGACGGGTAGGAATCAGCCCCAGCATTTT. It specifies CASSASGTGRNQPQHF.